Each of the 10 T cell receptor beta chains below was sequenced from the same sample in a study of T-cell reconstitution after alpha-beta-depleted transplantation in children. Unique molecular identifiers were incorporated into the prepared TCRbeta library. TCRdb processed the PCR reads anew with MiXCR; each CDR3 protein has one entry. This sample carries around 600,000 distinct CDR3 sequences, roughly 24% of them seen once, and the ten largest clones take roughly an eighth. The sequencing used PBMCs, mostly from graft donor cells, collected 360 days after TCRalphabeta/CD19-depleted stem cell transplant. All receptors come from a boy in the first two years of life who had a stem cell transplant for acute myeloid leukemia, so the T cells may come from the graft donor.

This clonotype was observed many times. This chain joins TRBV5-1 and TRBJ2-5; D perhaps matches TRBD1 (6 bases). The CDR3 is 17 residues long. The V end lost 3 bases, the J end lost 1 base, and 19 bases lay between the germline ends. Germline V gene lookup returns CDR1 SGHRS and CDR2 YFSETQ. The CDR3 reads CASSYGTLPDSQETQYF. The CDR3 bases are TGCGCCAGCAGCTACGGAACCCTGCCGGACAGCCAAGAGACCCAGTACTTC.

This clonotype has only one observation. For the CDR3, the DNA is TGTGCCAGCTCTCTTCGGGGAGGCGAGAACACTGAAGCTTTCTTT. Protein: CASSLRGGENTEAFF. The chain links TRBV7-2 to TRBJ1-1, with D unresolved. V dropped 8 bases and J dropped 1 base, with 17 bases sitting between them. Germline V gene lookup returns CDR1 SGHTA and CDR2 FQGNSA. The length of the CDR3 is 15 residues.

Notes on this clonotype: The CDR3 does not close with the conserved phenylalanine or tryptophan, likely indicating a read error. This chain joins TRBV5-1 and TRBJ1-5; maybe TRBD1 (5 bases). V lost 2 bases, J lost 5 bases, and 8 bases lay in between. Germline-derived CDR1 and CDR2 are SGHRS and YFSETQ. This CDR3 has 13 residues. For the CDR3, the DNA is TGCGCCAGCAGCTTAATGGGGGATCAGCCCCAGCATATT. As protein: CASSLMGDQPQHI.

This clonotype was picked up a small number of times. This chain joins TRBV7-2 and TRBJ2-2; perhaps TRBD1 as D (6 bases). Germline CDR1 SGHTA, CDR2 FQGNSA. V was cut by 0 bases and J by 1 base, with 9 bases left in between. This CDR3 contains 16 residues. The CDR3 sequence: CASSLAATGNTGELFF. Written as DNA, the CDR3 is TGTGCCAGCAGCTTAGCGGCGACAGGGAACACCGGGGAGCTGTTTTTT.

The sample holds one count of this clonotype. This chain joins TRBV15 and TRBJ2-2; D gene unclear. The CDR3 extends over 16 amino acids. V dropped 4 bases and J dropped 0 bases, with 12 bases sitting between them. Germline CDR1 LNHNV, CDR2 YYDKDF (reference sequence). The CDR3: CATSKGSIPNTGELFF. The CDR3 DNA reads as TGTGCCACCAGCAAGGGCAGTATCCCGAACACCGGGGAGCTGTTTTTT.

This rearrangement joins TRBV5-1 to TRBJ1-1; D is perhaps TRBD1 (5 bases). CDR3 length: 13 residues. CDR1 SGHRS and CDR2 YFSETQ come from the germline V gene. Trimming left V 8 bases short and J 7 bases short, with 18 bases between. The CDR3 here is CARTTLTDIEAFF. CDR3 sequence (DNA): TGCGCCAGGACTACCTTGACAGATATTGAAGCTTTCTTT. Variable domain in full (rest from reference TRBV5-1 and TRBJ1-1): KAGVTQTPRYLIKTRGQQVTLSCSPISGHRSVSWYQQTPGQGLQFLFEYFSETQRNKGNFPGRFSGRQFSNSRSEMNVSTLELGDSALYLCARTTLTDIEAFFGQGTRLTVV.

This clonotype came up many times. The CDR3 is CASSWLGQGYEQFF. The CDR3 DNA follows: TGTGCCAGCAGCTGGTTGGGACAGGGCTATGAGCAGTTCTTC. V and J are TRBV5-5 and TRBJ2-1; 9 bases map to TRBD1. The CDR3 loop spans 14 amino acids. CDR1 and CDR2 (germline): SGHKS, YYEKEE (reference sequence). Trimming at V came to 3 bases and at J to 8 bases, leaving 6 bases not matched to a gene.

This clonotype showed up just a few times. The V and J genes are TRBV7-9 and TRBJ1-1; weak D call: TRBD1 (6 bases). The V end lost 6 bases, the J end lost 11 bases, and 13 bases lay between the germline ends. The CDR3 has 11 amino acids. The germline V gene encodes CDR1 SEHNR and CDR2 FQNEAQ (reference sequence). CDR3 nucleotide sequence: TGTGCCAGCAGTACAGGGATGTTTGCTTTCTTT. Protein product: CASSTGMFAFF.

This clonotype was seen more than once but under ten times. V gene TRBV12-3 or TRBV12-4 combines with J gene TRBJ2-3; 10 bases are shared with TRBD1. The CDR3 spans 17 residues. The trim removed 6 bases at V and 2 bases at J, leaving 11 bases unmatched. The CDR3 spells CASSHTPDRGPTDTQYF. The DNA for the CDR3 is TGTGCCAGCAGCCACACCCCCGACAGGGGGCCCACAGATACGCAGTATTTT.

This chain joins TRBV6-5 and TRBJ2-3; 12 bases are a match to TRBD2. V dropped 1 base and J dropped 6; count of bases not matched to a gene: 8. CDR1 and CDR2 from the germline V gene are MNHEY and SVGAGI. The CDR3 runs 17 residues. CDR3 nucleotide sequence: TGTGCCAGCAGTTACTTACTAGCGGGGGGCCTGGGGGATACGCAGTATTTT. It encodes CASSYLLAGGLGDTQYF.